Many counts were recorded for the clone carrying this T cell receptor beta chain. Its antigen is unidentified. TCRdb used MiXCR to reprocess the RT-PCR reads, holding one entry per CDR3 protein. The profile shows roughly 500,000 distinct CDR3 sequences, 25% of them singletons. The data belong to a study of response to subunit inactivated influenza vaccine. Study-level findings and limits: The study's authors posited that every seasonal influenza vaccination enlists few new T cells.

The V end lost 4 bases, the J end lost 4 bases, and 14 bases lay between the germline ends. In germline, CDR1 is SGHRS, CDR2 YFSETQ. This CDR3 spans 14 amino acids. The clonotype comes from a man between 50 and 59 years old who received an inactivated influenza vaccine. The chain has TRBV5-1 and TRBJ2-5; the D is unclear. The sample in question was CD4+ T cells sorted from PBMCs, obtained about 5 days after vaccination. CDR3 bases: TGCGCCAGCAGCCCTGGCCCTCCGGTAGAGACCCAGTACTTC. Its translation: CASSPGPPVETQYF.